Below, 5 T cell receptor beta chains from the same sample are listed, as sequenced in a study of shared clonotypes between healthy human individuals (TCRdb year 2020). For the CD8 naive samples, CD45RO-negative cells were positively selected for CCR7, yielding a CD45RA+CCR7+ population from which TemRA cells were excluded. The method behind the library was the immunoSEQ multiplex PCR assay. Imported from immuneACCESS, the table was reduced by TCRdb to in-frame sequences with V and J called. These copies leave out some clones; in studies compared against another copy, an unresolved V gene accounts for under half, and the cause of the remainder is not known. Recorded for this sample are a few million clones; 80% to 95% of them occurred a single time. Of the sample, 1.5% to 2% is held by the ten largest clones. Sequenced sample: naive CD8+ T cells from PBMCs. Sample cell subset or site, as interpreted from the label and publication: CD45RA+CCR7+. These receptors were obtained from a man aged 18 to 29 in good health. Some clones in this sample may be carry-over from other donors' samples.

The CDR3 DNA reads as TGTGCCCTCCCAAGGGGGGGGGCAGGTAACTATGGCTACACCTTC. This sequence encodes CALPRGGAGNYGYTF. The chain uses TRBV19 and TRBJ1-2; weak D call: TRBD1 (6 bases). Germline CDR1 and CDR2: LNHDA and SQIVND (reference sequence). The CDR3 is 15 amino acids. Trimming stripped 11 bases from V and 1 base from J, with 20 bases between. Drawing the rest from reference TRBV19 and TRBJ1-2, the complete variable domain is DGGITQSPKYLFRKEGQNVTLSCEQNLNHDAMYWYRQDPGQGLRLIYYSQIVNDFQKGDIAEGYSVSREKKESFPLTVTSAQKNPTAFYLCALPRGGAGNYGYTFGSGTRLTVV.

V gene TRBV27 combines with J gene TRBJ1-1; D might be TRBD1 (5 bases). Trimming pared 10 bases from V and 3 bases from J, leaving 18 bases between. This CDR3 region has 14 residues. CDR1 is MNHEY, CDR2 SMNVEV, per germline (reference sequence). CDR3 in amino acids: CATGKSGAYTEAFF. In DNA, the CDR3 is TGTGCCACCGGAAAGTCCGGGGCCTACACTGAAGCTTTCTTT.

The table lists this clone with a count of one. The CDR3 coding sequence is TGTGCCAGCAGTCAAAGGATCGGGATAGATACGCAGTATTTT. It is translated as CASSQRIGIDTQYF. The genes are TRBV9 and TRBJ2-3; weak D call: TRBD2 (5 bases). Trimming cost V 5 bases and J 5 bases, with 15 bases left between them. Germline V lookup: CDR1 SGDLS, CDR2 YYNGEE. The CDR3 sequence is 14 residues long.

The chain recombines TRBV14 with TRBJ2-1; D unresolved. The V end lost 2 bases, the J end lost 2 bases, and 10 bases lay between the germline ends. The CDR3 covers 15 residues. Germline lookup yields CDR1 SGHDN and CDR2 FVKESK. The CDR3 nucleotides read TGTGCCAGCAGCCAATTTACTTTCGCCTACAATGAGCAGTTCTTC. Its protein is CASSQFTFAYNEQFF.

To note about this clone: The same CDR3 is also encoded by other DNA sequences in this sample. This chain's CDR3 is CASSSGSGNTIYF. The CDR3 DNA is TGTGCCAGCAGTTCAGGGTCCGGAAACACCATATATTTT. The V call is TRBV27, the J call TRBJ1-3; D perhaps matches TRBD1 (5 bases). CDR1 and CDR2 from the germline V gene are MNHEY and SMNVEV (reference sequence). The CDR3 runs to 13 residues. V shed 4 bases and J shed 4 bases, with 8 bases lying between them.